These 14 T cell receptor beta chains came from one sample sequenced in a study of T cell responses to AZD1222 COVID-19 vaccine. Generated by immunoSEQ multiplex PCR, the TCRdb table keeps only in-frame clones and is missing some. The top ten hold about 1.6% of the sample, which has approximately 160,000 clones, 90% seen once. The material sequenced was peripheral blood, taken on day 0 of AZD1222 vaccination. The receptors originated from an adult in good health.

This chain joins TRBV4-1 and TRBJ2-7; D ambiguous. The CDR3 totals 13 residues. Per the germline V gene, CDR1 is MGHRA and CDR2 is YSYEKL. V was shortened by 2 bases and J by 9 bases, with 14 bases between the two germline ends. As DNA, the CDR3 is TGCGCCAGCAGCCAAAGTGCAGACGTCGGGCAGTACTTC. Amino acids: CASSQSADVGQYF.

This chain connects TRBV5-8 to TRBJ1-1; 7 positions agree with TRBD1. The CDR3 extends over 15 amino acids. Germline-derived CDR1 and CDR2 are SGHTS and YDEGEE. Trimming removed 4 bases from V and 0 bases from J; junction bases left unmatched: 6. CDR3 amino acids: CASSNYRGVNTEAFF. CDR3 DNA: TGTGCCAGCAGCAACTACAGGGGCGTGAACACTGAAGCTTTCTTT.

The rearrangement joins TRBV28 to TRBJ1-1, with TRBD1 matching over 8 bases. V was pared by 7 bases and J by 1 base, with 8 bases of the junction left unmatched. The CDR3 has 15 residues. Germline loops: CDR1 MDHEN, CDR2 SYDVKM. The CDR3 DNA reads TGTGCCAGCAAATTTCCCGGGACAGGGAACACTGAAGCTTTCTTT. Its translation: CASKFPGTGNTEAFF.

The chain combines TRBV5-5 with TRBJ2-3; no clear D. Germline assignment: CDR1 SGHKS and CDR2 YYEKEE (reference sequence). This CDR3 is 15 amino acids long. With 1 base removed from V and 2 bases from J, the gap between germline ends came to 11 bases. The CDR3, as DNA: TGTGCCAGCAGCTTGTTTCCAGACAACACAGATACGCAGTATTTT. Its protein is CASSLFPDNTDTQYF.

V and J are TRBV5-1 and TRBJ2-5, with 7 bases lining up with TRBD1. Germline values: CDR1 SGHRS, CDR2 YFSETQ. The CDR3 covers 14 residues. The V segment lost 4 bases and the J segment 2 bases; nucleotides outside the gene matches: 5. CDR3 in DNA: TGCGCCAGCAGCCTCCGACAGGGACAAGAGACCCAGTACTTC. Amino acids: CASSLRQGQETQYF.

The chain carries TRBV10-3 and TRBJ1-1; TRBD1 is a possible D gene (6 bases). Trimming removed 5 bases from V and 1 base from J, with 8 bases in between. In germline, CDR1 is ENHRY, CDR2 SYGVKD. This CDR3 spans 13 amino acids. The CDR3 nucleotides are TGTGCCATCAGTAGGACAGAGAACACTGAAGCTTTCTTT. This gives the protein CAISRTENTEAFF.

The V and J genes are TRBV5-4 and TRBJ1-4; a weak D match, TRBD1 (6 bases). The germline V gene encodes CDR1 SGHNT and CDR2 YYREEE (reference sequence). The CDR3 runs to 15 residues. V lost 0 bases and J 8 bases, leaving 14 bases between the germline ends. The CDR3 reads CASSLGRGLQEKLFF. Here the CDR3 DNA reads TGTGCCAGCAGCTTGGGCCGGGGGCTTCAGGAAAAACTGTTTTTT.

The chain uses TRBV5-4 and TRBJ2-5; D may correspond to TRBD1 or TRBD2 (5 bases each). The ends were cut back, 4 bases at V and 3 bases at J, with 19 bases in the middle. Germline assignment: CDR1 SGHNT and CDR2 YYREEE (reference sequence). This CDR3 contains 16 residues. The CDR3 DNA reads TGTGCCAGCAGCCCCGCGTGGGTGGGGGTAGAAGAGACCCAGTACTTC. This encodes CASSPAWVGVEETQYF.

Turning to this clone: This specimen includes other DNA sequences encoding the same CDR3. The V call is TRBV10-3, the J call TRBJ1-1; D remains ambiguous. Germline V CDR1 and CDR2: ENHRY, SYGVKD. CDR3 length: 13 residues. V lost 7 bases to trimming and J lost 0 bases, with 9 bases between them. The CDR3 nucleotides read TGTGCCATCACTCCTGGAGTGAACACTGAAGCTTTCTTT. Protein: CAITPGVNTEAFF.

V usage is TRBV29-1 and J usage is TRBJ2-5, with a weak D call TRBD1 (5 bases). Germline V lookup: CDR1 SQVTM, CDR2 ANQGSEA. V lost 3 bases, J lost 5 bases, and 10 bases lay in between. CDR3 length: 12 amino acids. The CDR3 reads CSVDFRDETQYF. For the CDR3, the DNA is TGCAGCGTTGATTTCAGGGATGAGACCCAGTACTTC.

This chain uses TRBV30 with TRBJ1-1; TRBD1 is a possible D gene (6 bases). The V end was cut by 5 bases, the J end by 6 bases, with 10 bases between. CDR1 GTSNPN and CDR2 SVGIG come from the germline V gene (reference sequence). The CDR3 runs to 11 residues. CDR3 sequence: CAWGRGAEAFF. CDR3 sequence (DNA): TGTGCCTGGGGGAGGGGGGCTGAAGCTTTCTTT.

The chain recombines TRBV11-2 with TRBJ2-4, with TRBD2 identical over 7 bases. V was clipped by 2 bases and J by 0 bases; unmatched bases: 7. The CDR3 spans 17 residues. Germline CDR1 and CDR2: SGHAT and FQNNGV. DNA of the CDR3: TGTGCCAGCAGCTTACAAGGGACTACCATAGCCAAAAACATTCAGTACTTC. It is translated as CASSLQGTTIAKNIQYF.

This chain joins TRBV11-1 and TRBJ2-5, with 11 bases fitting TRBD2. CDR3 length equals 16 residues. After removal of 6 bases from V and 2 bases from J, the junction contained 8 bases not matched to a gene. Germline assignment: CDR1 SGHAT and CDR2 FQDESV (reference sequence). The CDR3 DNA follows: TGTGCCAGCAGATCCAATCTAGCGGGGGGACAAGAGACCCAGTACTTC. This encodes CASRSNLAGGQETQYF.

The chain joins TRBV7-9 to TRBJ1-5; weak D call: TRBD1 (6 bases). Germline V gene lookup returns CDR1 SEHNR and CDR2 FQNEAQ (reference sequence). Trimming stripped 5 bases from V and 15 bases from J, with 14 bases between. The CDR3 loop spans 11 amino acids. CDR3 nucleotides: TGTGCCAGCAGCCCACAGGGTTTTAGGCATTTT. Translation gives CASSPQGFRHF.